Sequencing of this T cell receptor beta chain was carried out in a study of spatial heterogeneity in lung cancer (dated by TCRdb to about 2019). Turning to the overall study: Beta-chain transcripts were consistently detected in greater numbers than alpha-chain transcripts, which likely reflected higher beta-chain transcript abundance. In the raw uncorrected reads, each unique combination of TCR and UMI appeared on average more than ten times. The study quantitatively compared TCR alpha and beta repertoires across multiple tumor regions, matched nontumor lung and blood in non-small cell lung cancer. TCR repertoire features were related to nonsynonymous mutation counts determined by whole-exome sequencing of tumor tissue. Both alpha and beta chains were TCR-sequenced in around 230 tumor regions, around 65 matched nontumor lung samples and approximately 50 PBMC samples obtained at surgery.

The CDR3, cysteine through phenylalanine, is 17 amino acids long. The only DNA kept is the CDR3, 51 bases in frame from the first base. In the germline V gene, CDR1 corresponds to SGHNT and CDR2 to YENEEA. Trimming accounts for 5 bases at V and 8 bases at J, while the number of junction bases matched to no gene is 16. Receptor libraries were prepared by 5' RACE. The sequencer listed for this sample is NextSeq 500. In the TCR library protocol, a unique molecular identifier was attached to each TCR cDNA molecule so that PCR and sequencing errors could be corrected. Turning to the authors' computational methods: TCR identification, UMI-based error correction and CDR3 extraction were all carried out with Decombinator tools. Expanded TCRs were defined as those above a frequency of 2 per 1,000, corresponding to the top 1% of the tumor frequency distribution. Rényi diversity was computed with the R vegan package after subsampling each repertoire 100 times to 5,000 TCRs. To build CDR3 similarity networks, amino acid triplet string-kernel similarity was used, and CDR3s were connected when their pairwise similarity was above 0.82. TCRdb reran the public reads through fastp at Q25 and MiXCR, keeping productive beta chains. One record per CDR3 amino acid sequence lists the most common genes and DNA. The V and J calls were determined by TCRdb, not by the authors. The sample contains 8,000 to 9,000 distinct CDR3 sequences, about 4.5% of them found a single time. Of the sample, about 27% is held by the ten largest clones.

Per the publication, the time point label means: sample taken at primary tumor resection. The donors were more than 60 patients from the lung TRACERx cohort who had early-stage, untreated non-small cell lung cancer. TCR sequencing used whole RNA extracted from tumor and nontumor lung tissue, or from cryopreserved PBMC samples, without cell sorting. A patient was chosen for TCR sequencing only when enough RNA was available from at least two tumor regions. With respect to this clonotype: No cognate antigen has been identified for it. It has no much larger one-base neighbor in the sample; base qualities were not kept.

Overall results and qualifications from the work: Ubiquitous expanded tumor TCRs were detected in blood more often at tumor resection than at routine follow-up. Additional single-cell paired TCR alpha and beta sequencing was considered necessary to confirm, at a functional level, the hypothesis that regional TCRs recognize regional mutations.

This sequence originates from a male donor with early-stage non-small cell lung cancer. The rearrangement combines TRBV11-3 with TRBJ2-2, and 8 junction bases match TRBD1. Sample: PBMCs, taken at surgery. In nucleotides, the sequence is TGTGCCAGCAGCCCGACAGGGGACAGCTCAAAAGTAGGGGAGCTGTTTTTT. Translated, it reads CASSPTGDSSKVGELFF.